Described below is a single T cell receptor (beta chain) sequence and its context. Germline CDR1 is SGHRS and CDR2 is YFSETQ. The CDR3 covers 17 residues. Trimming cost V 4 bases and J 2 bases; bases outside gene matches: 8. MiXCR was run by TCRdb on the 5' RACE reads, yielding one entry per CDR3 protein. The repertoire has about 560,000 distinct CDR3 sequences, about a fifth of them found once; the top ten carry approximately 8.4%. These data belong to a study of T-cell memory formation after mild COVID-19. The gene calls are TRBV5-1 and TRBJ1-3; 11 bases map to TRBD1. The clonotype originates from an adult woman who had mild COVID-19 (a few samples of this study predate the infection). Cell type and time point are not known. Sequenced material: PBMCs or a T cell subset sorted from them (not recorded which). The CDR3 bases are TGCGCCAGCAGCACCGACGGGGGACAGGGGGCTGGAAACACCATATATTTT. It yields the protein CASSTDGGQGAGNTIYF.